This TCR beta chain emerged from a study of T-cell memory formation after mild COVID-19. This clonotype was observed a few times. Antigen unknown. The germline V and J ends were trimmed by 2 bases and 4 bases, with 8 bases remaining between them. The CDR3 spans 14 residues. The germline V gene encodes CDR1 SGHTA and CDR2 FQGTGA. TCRdb fed the 5' RACE reads into MiXCR, producing one record per CDR3 protein. The sample records roughly 110,000 distinct CDR3 sequences, around an eighth being singletons. Notes on the study in general: The study detected some responding clones in pre-infection memory, suggesting cross-reactive memory joined.

V gene TRBV7-3 combines with J gene TRBJ2-2; D is uncertain. The sequenced sample was PBMCs or a T cell subset sorted from them (not recorded which). This sequence originates from a man aged 18 to 29 who had mild COVID-19 (a few samples of this study predate the infection). Cell type and time point are not known. The CDR3, as DNA: TGTGCCAGCAGCTTAGAGGTTTCCACCGGGGAGCTGTTTTTT. It codes for CASSLEVSTGELFF.